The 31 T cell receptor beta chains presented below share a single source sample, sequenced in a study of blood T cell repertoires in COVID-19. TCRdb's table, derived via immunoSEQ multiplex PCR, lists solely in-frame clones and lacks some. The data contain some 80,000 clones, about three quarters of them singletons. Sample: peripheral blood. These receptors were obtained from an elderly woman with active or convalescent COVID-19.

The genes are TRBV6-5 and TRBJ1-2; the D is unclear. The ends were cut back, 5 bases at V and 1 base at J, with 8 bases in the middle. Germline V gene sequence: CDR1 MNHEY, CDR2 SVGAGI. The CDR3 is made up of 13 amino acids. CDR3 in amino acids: CASSRSRNYGYTF. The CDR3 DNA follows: TGTGCCAGCAGTCGCAGTCGTAACTATGGCTACACCTTC.

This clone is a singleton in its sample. The CDR3 spells CASRTGGGLNQPQHF. In DNA, the CDR3 is TGTGCCAGTAGAACAGGGGGTGGCTTGAATCAGCCCCAGCATTTT. V and J are TRBV19 and TRBJ1-5; 8 nucleotides match TRBD1. V shed 6 bases, J shed 4 bases, and the junction held 8 bases outside the gene matches. Germline V gene data show CDR1 as LNHDA and CDR2 as SQIVND (reference sequence). The CDR3 length is 15 residues.

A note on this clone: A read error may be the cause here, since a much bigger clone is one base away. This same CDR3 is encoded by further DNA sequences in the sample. The CDR3 loop reads CASSVGGGGGARETQYF. CDR3 in DNA: TGTGCCAGCAGCGTAGGCGGGGGGGGCGGAGCGCGAGAGACCCAGTACTTC. The chain has TRBV9 and TRBJ2-5; 9 bases agree with TRBD2. The CDR3 is made up of 17 amino acids. The junction had 10 bases not matched to a gene; V was cut back by 0 bases and J by 4 bases. Germline V gene data show CDR1 as SGDLS and CDR2 as YYNGEE.

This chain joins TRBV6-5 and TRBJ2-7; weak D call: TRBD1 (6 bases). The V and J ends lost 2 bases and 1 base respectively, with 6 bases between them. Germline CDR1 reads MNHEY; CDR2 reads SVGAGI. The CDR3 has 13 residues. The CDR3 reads CASSYGQSYEQYF. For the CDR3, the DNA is TGTGCCAGCAGTTACGGACAGTCCTACGAGCAGTACTTC.

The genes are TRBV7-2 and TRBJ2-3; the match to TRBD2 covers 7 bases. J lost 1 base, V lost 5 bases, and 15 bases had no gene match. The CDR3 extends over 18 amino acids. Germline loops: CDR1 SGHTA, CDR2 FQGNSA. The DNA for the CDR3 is TGTGCCAGCAGCCGCAACGCCCCTGGAAGCGGGGGCACAGATACGCAGTATTTT. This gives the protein CASSRNAPGSGGTDTQYF.

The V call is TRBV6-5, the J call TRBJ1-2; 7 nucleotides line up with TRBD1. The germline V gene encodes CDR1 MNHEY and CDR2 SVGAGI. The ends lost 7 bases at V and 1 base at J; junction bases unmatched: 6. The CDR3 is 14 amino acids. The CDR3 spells CASTYRGNNYGYTF. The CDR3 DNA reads TGTGCCAGCACCTACAGGGGCAATAACTATGGCTACACCTTC.

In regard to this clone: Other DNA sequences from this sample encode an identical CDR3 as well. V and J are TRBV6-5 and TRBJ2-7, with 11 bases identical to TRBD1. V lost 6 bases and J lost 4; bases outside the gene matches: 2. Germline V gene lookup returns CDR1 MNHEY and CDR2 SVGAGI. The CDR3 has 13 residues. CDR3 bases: TGTGCCAGCAGCCGGGACAGGGGGTACGAGCAGTACTTC. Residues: CASSRDRGYEQYF.

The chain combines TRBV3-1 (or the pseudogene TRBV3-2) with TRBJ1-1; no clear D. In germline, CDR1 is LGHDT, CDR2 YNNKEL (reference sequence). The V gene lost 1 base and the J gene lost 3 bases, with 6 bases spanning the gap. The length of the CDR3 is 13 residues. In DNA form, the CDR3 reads TGTGCCAGCAGCCAAGCTGCGGACACTGAAGCTTTCTTT. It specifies CASSQAADTEAFF.

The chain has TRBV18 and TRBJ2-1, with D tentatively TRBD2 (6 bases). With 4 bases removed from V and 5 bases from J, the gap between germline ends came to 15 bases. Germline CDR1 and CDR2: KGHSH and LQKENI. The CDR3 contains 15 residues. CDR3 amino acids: CASSRLPGLNNEQFF. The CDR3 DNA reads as TGTGCCAGCTCACGCCTCCCGGGACTTAACAATGAGCAGTTCTTC.

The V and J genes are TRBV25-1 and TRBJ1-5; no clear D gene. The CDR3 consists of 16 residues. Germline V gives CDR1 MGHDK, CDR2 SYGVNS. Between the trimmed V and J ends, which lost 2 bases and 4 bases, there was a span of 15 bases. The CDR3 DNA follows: TGTGCCAGCAGTGAAGGCTCGTGGGCCTCAAATCAGCCCCAGCATTTT. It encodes CASSEGSWASNQPQHF.

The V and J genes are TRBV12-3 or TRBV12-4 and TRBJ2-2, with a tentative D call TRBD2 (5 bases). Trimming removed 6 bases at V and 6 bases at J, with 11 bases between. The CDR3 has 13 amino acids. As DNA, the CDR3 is TGTGCCAGCAGGGCGGGTCCGTCCGGGGAGCTGTTTTTT. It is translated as CASRAGPSGELFF.

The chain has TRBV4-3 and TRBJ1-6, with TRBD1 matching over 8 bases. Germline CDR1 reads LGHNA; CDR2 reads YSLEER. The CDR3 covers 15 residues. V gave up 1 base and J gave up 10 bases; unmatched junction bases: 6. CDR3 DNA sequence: TGCGCCAGCAGCCAAGCCGGACAGGGAAGCTCACCCCTCCACTTT. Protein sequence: CASSQAGQGSSPLHF.

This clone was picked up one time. CDR3: CASSLSPSGGTDTQYF. CDR3 nucleotides: TGTGCCAGCAGTTTAAGTCCTAGCGGGGGGACAGATACGCAGTATTTT. The J gene is TRBJ2-3, the V gene TRBV27; 11 nucleotides line up with TRBD2. With 2 bases clipped from V and 3 bases from J, the junction kept 4 bases outside the gene matches. The CDR3 has 16 residues. CDR1 and CDR2 from the germline V gene are MNHEY and SMNVEV (reference sequence).

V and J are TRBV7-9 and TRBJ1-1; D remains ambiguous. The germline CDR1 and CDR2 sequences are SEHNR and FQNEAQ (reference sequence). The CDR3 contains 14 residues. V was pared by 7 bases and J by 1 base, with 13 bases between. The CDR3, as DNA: TGTGCCAGCAACGATGTCGCGAGGAACACTGAAGCTTTCTTT. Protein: CASNDVARNTEAFF.

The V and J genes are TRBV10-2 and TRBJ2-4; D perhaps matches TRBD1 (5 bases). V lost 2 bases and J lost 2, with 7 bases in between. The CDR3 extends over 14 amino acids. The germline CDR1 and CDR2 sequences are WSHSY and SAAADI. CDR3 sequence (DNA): TGCGCCAGCAGTGAGGGGGCCCCCAAAAACATTCAGTACTTC. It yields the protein CASSEGAPKNIQYF.

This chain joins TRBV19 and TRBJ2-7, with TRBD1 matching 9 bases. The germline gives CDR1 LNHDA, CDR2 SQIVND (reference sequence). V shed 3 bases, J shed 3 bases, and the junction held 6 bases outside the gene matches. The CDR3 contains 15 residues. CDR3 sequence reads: CASSITGGGDYEQYF. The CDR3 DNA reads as TGTGCCAGTAGTATCACAGGGGGCGGTGACTACGAGCAGTACTTC.

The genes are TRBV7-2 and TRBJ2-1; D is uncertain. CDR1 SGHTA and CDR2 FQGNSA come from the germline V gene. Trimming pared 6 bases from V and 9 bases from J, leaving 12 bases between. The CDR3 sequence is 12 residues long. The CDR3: CASSFGLREQFF. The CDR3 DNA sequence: TGTGCCAGCAGTTTTGGCCTTCGTGAGCAGTTCTTC.

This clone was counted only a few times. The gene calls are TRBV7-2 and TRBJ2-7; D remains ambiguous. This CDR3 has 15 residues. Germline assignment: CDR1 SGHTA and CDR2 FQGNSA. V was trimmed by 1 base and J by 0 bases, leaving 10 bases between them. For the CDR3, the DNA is TGTGCCAGCAGCTTAGGTCTAAAGAGCTCCTACGAGCAGTACTTC. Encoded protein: CASSLGLKSSYEQYF.

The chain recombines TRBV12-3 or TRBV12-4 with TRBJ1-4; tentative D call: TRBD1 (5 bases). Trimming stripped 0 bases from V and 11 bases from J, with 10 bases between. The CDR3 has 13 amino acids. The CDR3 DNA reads TGTGCCAGCAGTTTAGCAGGGGTTGGTAAACTGTTTTTT. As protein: CASSLAGVGKLFF.

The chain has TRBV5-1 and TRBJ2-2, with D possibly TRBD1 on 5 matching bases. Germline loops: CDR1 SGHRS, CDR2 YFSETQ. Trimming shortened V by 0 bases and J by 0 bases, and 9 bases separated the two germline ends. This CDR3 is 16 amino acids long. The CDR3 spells CASSLGRQPNTGELFF. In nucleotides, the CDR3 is TGCGCCAGCAGCTTGGGTAGACAGCCGAACACCGGGGAGCTGTTTTTT.

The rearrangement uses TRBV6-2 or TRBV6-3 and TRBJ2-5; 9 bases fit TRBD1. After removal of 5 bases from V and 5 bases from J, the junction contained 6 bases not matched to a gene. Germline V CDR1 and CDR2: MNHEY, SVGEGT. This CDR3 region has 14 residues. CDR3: CASSAGQGHETQYF. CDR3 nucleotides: TGTGCCAGCAGTGCGGGACAGGGACACGAGACCCAGTACTTC.

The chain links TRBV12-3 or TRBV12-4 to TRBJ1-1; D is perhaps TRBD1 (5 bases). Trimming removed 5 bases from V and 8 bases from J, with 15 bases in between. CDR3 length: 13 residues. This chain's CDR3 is CASSPYGGYEAFF. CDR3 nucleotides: TGTGCCAGCAGTCCATACGGGGGGTACGAAGCTTTCTTT.

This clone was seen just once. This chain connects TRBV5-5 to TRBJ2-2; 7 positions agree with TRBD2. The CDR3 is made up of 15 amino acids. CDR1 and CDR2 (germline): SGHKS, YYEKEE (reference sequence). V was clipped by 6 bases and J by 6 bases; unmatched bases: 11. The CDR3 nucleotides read TGTGCCAGCAACTCGGGGGGAGGACCGGCCGGGGAGCTGTTTTTT. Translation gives CASNSGGGPAGELFF.

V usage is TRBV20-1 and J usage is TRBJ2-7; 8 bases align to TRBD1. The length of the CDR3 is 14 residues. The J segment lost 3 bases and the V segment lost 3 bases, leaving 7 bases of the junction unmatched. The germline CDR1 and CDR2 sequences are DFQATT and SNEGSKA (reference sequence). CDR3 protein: CSASGGTGLYEQYF. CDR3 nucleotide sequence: TGCAGTGCTAGTGGAGGGACAGGACTCTACGAGCAGTACTTC.

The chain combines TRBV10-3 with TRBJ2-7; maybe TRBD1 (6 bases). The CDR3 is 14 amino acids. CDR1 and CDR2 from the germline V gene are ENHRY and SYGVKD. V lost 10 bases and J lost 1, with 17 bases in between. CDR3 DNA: TGTGCCAGTACAGATGCAGGGGATTCCTACGAGCAGTACTTC. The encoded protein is CASTDAGDSYEQYF.

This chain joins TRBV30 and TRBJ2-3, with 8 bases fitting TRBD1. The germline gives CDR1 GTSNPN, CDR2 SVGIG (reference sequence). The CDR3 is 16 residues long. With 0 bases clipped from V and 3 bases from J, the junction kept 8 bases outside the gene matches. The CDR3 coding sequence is TGTGCCTGGAGTGTAGGAGTGGACAGGGAAACAGATACGCAGTATTTT. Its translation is CAWSVGVDRETDTQYF. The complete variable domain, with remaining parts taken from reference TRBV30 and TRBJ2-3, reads SQTIHQWPATLVQPVGSPLSLECTVEGTSNPNLYWYRQAAGRGLQLLFYSVGIGQISSEVPQNLSASRPQDRQFILSSKKLLLSDSGFYLCAWSVGVDRETDTQYFGPGTRLTVL.

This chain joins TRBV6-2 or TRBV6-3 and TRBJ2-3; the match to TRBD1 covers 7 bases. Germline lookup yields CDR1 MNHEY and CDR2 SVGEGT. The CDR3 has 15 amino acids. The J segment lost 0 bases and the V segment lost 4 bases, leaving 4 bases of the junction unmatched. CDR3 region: CASSSGQASTDTQYF. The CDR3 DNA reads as TGTGCCAGCAGTTCTGGACAGGCAAGCACAGATACGCAGTATTTT.

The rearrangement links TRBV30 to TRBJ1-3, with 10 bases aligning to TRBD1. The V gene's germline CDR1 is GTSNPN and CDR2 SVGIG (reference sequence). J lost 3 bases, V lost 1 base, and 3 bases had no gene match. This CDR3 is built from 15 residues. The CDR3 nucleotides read TGTGCCTGGAGTGCCGACAGGGGGCATGGAAACACCATATATTTT. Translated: CAWSADRGHGNTIYF.

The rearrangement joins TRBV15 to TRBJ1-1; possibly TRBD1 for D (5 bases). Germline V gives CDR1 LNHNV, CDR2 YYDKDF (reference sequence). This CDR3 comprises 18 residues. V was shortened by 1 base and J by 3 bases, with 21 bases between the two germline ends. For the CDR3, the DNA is TGTGCCACCAGCAGAGTTTTTTCCTTCGGGGGTCCAGACACTGAAGCTTTCTTT. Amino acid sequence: CATSRVFSFGGPDTEAFF.

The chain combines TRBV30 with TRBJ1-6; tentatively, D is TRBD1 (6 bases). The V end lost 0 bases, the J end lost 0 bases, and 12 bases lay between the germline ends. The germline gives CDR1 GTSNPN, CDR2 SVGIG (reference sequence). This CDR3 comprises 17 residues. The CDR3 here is CAWSVRPGDSYNSPLHF. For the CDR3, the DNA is TGTGCCTGGAGTGTACGGCCAGGGGACTCCTATAATTCACCCCTCCACTTT.

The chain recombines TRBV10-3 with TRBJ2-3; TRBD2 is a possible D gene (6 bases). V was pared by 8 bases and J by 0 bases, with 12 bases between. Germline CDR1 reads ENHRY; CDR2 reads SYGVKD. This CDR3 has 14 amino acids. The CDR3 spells CAIFGGSSTDTQYF. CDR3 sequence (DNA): TGTGCCATCTTTGGGGGGTCTAGCACAGATACGCAGTATTTT.